This T cell receptor beta chain was recorded in a study of metastatic and nonmetastatic thyroid tumors. The length of the CDR3 is 16 residues. Germline CDR1 reads MDHEN; CDR2 reads SYDVKM. Trimming at V came to 7 bases and at J to 3 bases, leaving 12 bases not matched to a gene. In the original processing: Differences in CDR3 between clinicopathological groups were drawn on to build a classifier intended to discriminate distant-metastatic papillary thyroid cancer patients. TCRdb used MiXCR to call clones anew from the PCR reads. These V and J calls are TCRdb output, not the study's own analysis. In the table there are just under 45,000 clones, around 3.1% of which are singletons. This clone was observed a few times. What it recognizes is unknown. Prior to thyroid surgery, none of the patients had received any treatment. General study results and limits: When malignant thyroid tumors were compared with benign nodules, TCR beta diversity was reportedly significantly higher in the malignant tumors. This held in both blood and tumor samples.

Sequencing input: blood. The chain uses TRBV28 and TRBJ2-7; TRBD1 matches at 10 bases. This receptor was identified in a female donor with papillary thyroid cancer or a benign thyroid nodule (not recorded which). Some clones in this sample may be carry-over from other donors' samples. CDR3 amino acids: CASTGTGAAPNYEQYF. The CDR3, as DNA: TGTGCCAGCACCGGGACAGGGGCCGCTCCGAACTACGAGCAGTACTTC.